The 30 T cell receptor beta chains in this list originate from one sample, sequenced in a study of CD8+ T cells in alopecia areata. Treatment defined: oral pan-JAK inhibitor, 5-10 mg twice daily. The sequencing template was cDNA reverse transcribed from extracted RNA. Method: immunoSEQ multiplex PCR; TCRdb's copy keeps in-frame clones and lacks some. The top ten clones hold under 25% of a sample with about 42,000 clones, about three fifths of them seen once. The source was CD8+ T cells sorted from blood, collected at week 4, from a patient treated with tofacitinib. These receptors were taken from a human donor with alopecia areata.

The rearrangement joins TRBV27 to TRBJ1-1, with a tentative D call TRBD1 (6 bases). Per germline, CDR1 MNHEY and CDR2 SMNVEV (reference sequence). Trimming cost V 1 base and J 5 bases, with 14 bases left between them. The CDR3 extends over 15 amino acids. The CDR3 DNA sequence: TGTGCCAGCAGTTTATACCCCCAAAGGGGGACTGAAGCTTTCTTT. This translates into CASSLYPQRGTEAFF.

This clone showed up just a few times. The rearrangement links TRBV14 to TRBJ2-1, with unresolved D. V dropped 1 base and J dropped 7 bases, with 5 bases sitting between them. Germline values: CDR1 SGHDN, CDR2 FVKESK. The CDR3 totals 12 residues. CDR3 amino acids: CASSQAPNEQFF. The DNA for the CDR3 is TGTGCCAGCAGCCAAGCCCCGAATGAGCAGTTCTTC.

The sample holds a few counts of this clone. This chain uses TRBV27 with TRBJ2-2; 9 bases line up with TRBD2. The V gene's germline CDR1 is MNHEY and CDR2 SMNVEV (reference sequence). Germline trimming cut 2 bases from V and 4 bases from J; bases unmatched to any gene: 5. This CDR3 spans 16 amino acids. CDR3 nucleotides: TGTGCCAGCAGTTTAGGGCTAGCGGGGAGCACCGGGGAGCTGTTTTTT. Protein product: CASSLGLAGSTGELFF.

The genes are TRBV7-7 and TRBJ2-5; possibly TRBD1 for D (6 bases). CDR1 SSHAT and CDR2 FNYEAQ come from the germline V gene (reference sequence). The ends were cut back, 5 bases at V and 0 bases at J, with 10 bases in the middle. The CDR3 totals 14 residues. The CDR3 region has the DNA TGTGCCAGCAGCATACAGGGTCACCAAGAGACCCAGTACTTC. Amino acid sequence: CASSIQGHQETQYF.

This rearrangement joins TRBV27 to TRBJ1-6, with D unclear. The V gene lost 3 bases and the J gene lost 8 bases, with 8 bases spanning the gap. CDR1 is MNHEY, CDR2 SMNVEV, per germline (reference sequence). This CDR3 has 13 residues. The CDR3 is CASSLEGYSPLHF. In DNA, the CDR3 is TGTGCCAGCAGTTTGGAGGGTTATTCACCCCTCCACTTT.

The J gene is TRBJ2-7, the V gene TRBV15; the match to TRBD1 covers 7 bases. Unmatched junction bases numbered 0, after V lost 1 base and J lost 6 bases. This CDR3 is 12 amino acids long. Germline CDR1 and CDR2: LNHNV and YYDKDF (reference sequence). In DNA, the CDR3 is TGTGCCACCAGCAGAGGACAGGGCGAGCAGTACTTC. It encodes CATSRGQGEQYF.

The table lists this clone with a few counts. The CDR3 sequence: CASSQLGDWSNEQFF. The CDR3 DNA is TGCGCCAGCAGCCAATTAGGGGATTGGAGCAATGAGCAGTTCTTC. The rearrangement uses TRBV4-1 and TRBJ2-1; possible D gene TRBD1, 5 bases. Germline V gene sequence: CDR1 MGHRA, CDR2 YSYEKL. The CDR3 consists of 15 residues. The ends were cut back, 2 bases at V and 6 bases at J, with 14 bases in the middle.

The CDR3, as DNA: TGCGCCAGCAGCCAAGGGCTGAACTCCTACGAGCAGTACTTC. This codes for CASSQGLNSYEQYF. This rearrangement joins TRBV4-3 to TRBJ2-7; D is uncertain. V shed 1 base and J shed 0 bases, with 7 bases lying between them. Germline V gives CDR1 LGHNA, CDR2 YSLEER. The CDR3 runs 14 residues.

The genes are TRBV29-1 and TRBJ2-1; D remains unclear. This CDR3 spans 13 amino acids. V lost 0 bases to trimming and J lost 10 bases, with 13 bases between them. Germline V gene sequence: CDR1 SQVTM, CDR2 ANQGSEA. The CDR3 DNA reads TGCAGCGTTGAAGATTCTTCAGGATACGAGCAGTTCTTC. It encodes CSVEDSSGYEQFF.

The chain couples TRBV30 to TRBJ2-7; D is ambiguous. The CDR3 totals 12 residues. Trimming stripped 5 bases from V and 1 base from J, with 9 bases between. Germline V gives CDR1 GTSNPN, CDR2 SVGIG (reference sequence). CDR3 region: CAWAALSYEQYF. For the CDR3, the DNA is TGTGCCTGGGCTGCTTTATCCTACGAGCAGTACTTC.

This chain's CDR3 is CASTDTDTQYF. The DNA for the CDR3 is TGTGCCAGCACTGACACAGATACGCAGTATTTT. This rearrangement joins TRBV25-1 to TRBJ2-3, with D unclear. In germline, CDR1 is MGHDK, CDR2 SYGVNS. This CDR3 has 11 amino acids. V lost 7 bases and J 2 bases, leaving 4 bases between the germline ends. Based on the CDR3 plus reference TRBV25-1 and TRBJ2-3, the full variable domain is EADIYQTPRYLVIGTGKKITLECSQTMGHDKMYWYQQDPGMELHLIHYSYGVNSTEKGDLSSESTVSRIRTEHFPLTLESARPSHTSQYLCASTDTDTQYFGPGTRLTVL.

The rearrangement joins TRBV29-1 to TRBJ1-1; tentatively, D is TRBD1 (6 bases). V was pared by 5 bases and J by 2 bases, with 9 bases between. The CDR3 is 12 residues long. Looked up from germline, CDR1 is SQVTM and CDR2 is ANQGSEA. In nucleotides, the CDR3 is TGCAGCGTTCTACAGGGTAACACTGAAGCTTTCTTT. It is translated as CSVLQGNTEAFF.

The V call is TRBV7-2, the J call TRBJ1-2, with D unclear. The germline V and J ends were trimmed by 1 base and 4 bases, with 7 bases remaining between them. There are 13 residues in the CDR3. Germline CDR1 reads SGHTA; CDR2 reads FQGNSA. CDR3 coding DNA: TGTGCCAGCAGCTTAGGCGCAGCCTATGGCTACACCTTC. Amino acid sequence: CASSLGAAYGYTF.

The CDR3 DNA follows: TGCGCCAGCAGTCAGAGAACAGGGAAAAGTTACGAGCAGTACTTC. Protein sequence: CASSQRTGKSYEQYF. The chain has TRBV23-1 and TRBJ2-7, with D possibly being TRBD1 (6 bases). TRBV23-1 is marked as an open reading frame, function uncertain. The CDR3 runs to 15 residues. Trimming pared 3 bases from V and 4 bases from J, leaving 16 bases between.

V gene TRBV30 combines with J gene TRBJ1-1, with D possibly matching TRBD1 (6 bases). Germline V gene sequence: CDR1 GTSNPN, CDR2 SVGIG (reference sequence). The V gene lost 2 bases and the J gene lost 6 bases, with 10 bases spanning the gap. The CDR3 runs 12 residues. The CDR3 loop is CAWSPDSPEAFF. CDR3 nucleotides: TGTGCCTGGAGTCCGGACAGCCCTGAAGCTTTCTTT.

The chain has TRBV7-2 and TRBJ1-2; no firm D call. Per germline, CDR1 SGHTA and CDR2 FQGNSA. The CDR3 spans 17 residues. The V and J ends lost 3 bases and 4 bases respectively, with 21 bases between them. CDR3 residues: CASSLSSKSSGGYGYTF. DNA of the CDR3: TGTGCCAGCAGCTTGTCTAGTAAGTCCTCGGGAGGCTATGGCTACACCTTC.

The chain uses TRBV29-1 and TRBJ1-4; D is possibly TRBD1 (5 bases). Germline values: CDR1 SQVTM, CDR2 ANQGSEA. The length of the CDR3 is 14 residues. V lost 0 bases to trimming and J lost 6 bases, with 11 bases between them. CDR3 sequence (DNA): TGCAGCGTTGAAGAATCGAGACAGCATGAAAAACTGTTTTTT. It translates to CSVEESRQHEKLFF.

The chain joins TRBV29-1 to TRBJ1-4, with D uncertain. Trimming took 6 bases from V and 8 from J, leaving 10 bases between them. This CDR3 region has 11 residues. CDR1 and CDR2 (germline): SQVTM, ANQGSEA. Here the CDR3 reads CSVQDDEKLFF. CDR3 DNA sequence: TGCAGCGTGCAGGATGACGAAAAACTGTTTTTT.

DNA of the CDR3: TGCAGTGCTTTGACAGGATCAGGGGAGCAGTACTTC. Translation: CSALTGSGEQYF. V is TRBV29-1 and J is TRBJ2-7; D may be TRBD1 (6 bases). The germline gives CDR1 SQVTM, CDR2 ANQGSEA. This CDR3 is 12 amino acids long.

The chain combines TRBV6-1 with TRBJ2-5; TRBD1 agrees at 10 bases. This CDR3 contains 15 residues. Germline V CDR1 and CDR2: MNHNS, SASEGT. The V segment lost 0 bases and the J segment 6 bases; nucleotides outside the gene matches: 4. The CDR3 region is CASSEAPGQGKTQYF. For the CDR3, the DNA is TGTGCCAGCAGTGAAGCCCCGGGACAGGGGAAGACCCAGTACTTC.

The rearrangement joins TRBV5-1 to TRBJ2-1; maybe TRBD1 (5 bases). Germline CDR1 is SGHRS and CDR2 is YFSETQ. The V and J ends lost 0 bases and 6 bases respectively, with 10 bases between them. The CDR3 extends over 14 amino acids. This chain's CDR3 is CASSLAGAFNEQFF. CDR3 DNA: TGCGCCAGCAGCTTGGCTGGGGCCTTCAATGAGCAGTTCTTC.

The V gene is TRBV27, the J gene TRBJ2-3; unclear D gene. The germline V gene has CDR1 MNHEY and CDR2 SMNVEV (reference sequence). Trimming removed 2 bases from V and 1 base from J, with 4 bases in between. The CDR3 runs 13 residues. CDR3 DNA sequence: TGTGCCAGCAGTTTAGTGGGCACAGATACGCAGTATTTT. Protein sequence: CASSLVGTDTQYF.

This clone turned up a few times. CDR3 sequence: CASSEARRTGYEQYF. DNA for the CDR3: TGTGCCAGCAGTGAAGCCCGACGGACAGGATACGAGCAGTACTTC. This chain uses TRBV2 with TRBJ2-7; the match to TRBD1 covers 7 bases. The CDR3 spans 15 residues. The ends lost 0 bases at V and 4 bases at J; junction bases unmatched: 6. CDR1 SNHLY and CDR2 FYNNEI come from the germline V gene. The full variable domain, rest sourced from reference TRBV2 and TRBJ2-7, is EPEVTQTPSHQVTQMGQEVILRCVPISNHLYFYWYRQILGQKVEFLVSFYNNEISEKSEIFDDQFSVERPDGSNFTLKIRSTKLEDSAMYFCASSEARRTGYEQYFGPGTRLTVT.

This clone has more than one count but fewer than ten. This rearrangement joins TRBV10-2 to TRBJ2-5; D gene uncertain. The germline V gene has CDR1 WSHSY and CDR2 SAAADI. The length of the CDR3 is 12 residues. Trimming pared 3 bases from V and 5 bases from J, leaving 7 bases between. CDR3 in DNA: TGCGCCAGCAGTGACCAGAGTGAGACCCAGTACTTC. It specifies CASSDQSETQYF.

The chain recombines TRBV29-1 with TRBJ2-5; D is possibly TRBD2 (6 bases). Trimming shortened V by 6 bases and J by 5 bases, and 16 bases separated the two germline ends. This CDR3 comprises 13 residues. Germline CDR1 reads SQVTM; CDR2 reads ANQGSEA. CDR3 bases: TGCAGCGTCCCCCCGGGACTTTCGGAGACCCAGTACTTC. This encodes CSVPPGLSETQYF.

This clone showed up just a few times. The V gene is TRBV7-2, the J gene TRBJ2-1; D uncertain. V was cut by 4 bases and J by 10 bases, with 11 bases left in between. In germline, CDR1 is SGHTA, CDR2 FQGNSA. The CDR3 length is 12 residues. The CDR3 protein is CASSSADWEQFF. The CDR3 coding sequence is TGTGCCAGCAGCTCAGCCGACTGGGAGCAGTTCTTC.

The genes are TRBV30 and TRBJ2-1; D gene ambiguous. The germline CDR1 and CDR2 sequences are GTSNPN and SVGIG (reference sequence). Trimming shortened V by 5 bases and J by 7 bases, and 6 bases separated the two germline ends. This CDR3 is 10 amino acids long. The CDR3 reads CAWGENEQFF. CDR3 coding DNA: TGTGCCTGGGGCGAGAATGAGCAGTTCTTC.

The chain is built from TRBV14 and TRBJ1-1; the D is unclear. The CDR3 runs 13 residues. The V end lost 1 base, the J end lost 3 bases, and 6 bases lay between the germline ends. Germline CDR1 reads SGHDN; CDR2 reads FVKESK. For the CDR3, the DNA is TGTGCCAGCAGCCAAGGACGGTACACTGAAGCTTTCTTT. Encoded protein: CASSQGRYTEAFF.

The CDR3 is CASSSRPQNEQYF. CDR3 nucleotides: TGCGCCAGCAGCTCTAGGCCCCAAAACGAGCAGTACTTC. The V call is TRBV5-1, the J call TRBJ2-7; unclear D gene. Germline loops: CDR1 SGHRS, CDR2 YFSETQ. CDR3 length equals 13 residues. Deletions cut 3 bases from V and 5 bases from J, with 12 bases between.

This clone was detected only a few times. V usage is TRBV29-1 and J usage is TRBJ2-3; D gene unclear. V lost 4 bases and J 6 bases, leaving 11 bases between the germline ends. Germline V CDR1 and CDR2: SQVTM, ANQGSEA. The CDR3 loop spans 12 amino acids. The CDR3 loop is CSVAMNLDTQYF. In nucleotides, the CDR3 is TGCAGCGTTGCTATGAACCTGGATACGCAGTATTTT.